Below are 12 T cell receptor beta chains sequenced from a single sample in a study of T-cell memory formation after mild COVID-19. TCRdb redid the calling of the 5' RACE reads with MiXCR, one entry per CDR3 protein. The sample comprises about 440,000 distinct CDR3 sequences, around 20% of which are singletons, and around 8% rests with the top ten. The sequenced material came from PBMCs or a T cell subset sorted from them (not recorded which). The receptors were sampled from an adult woman who had mild COVID-19 (a few samples of this study predate the infection). Cell type and time point are not known.

This clonotype was observed a few times. This chain joins TRBV7-9 and TRBJ2-5; D remains ambiguous. Trimming pared 0 bases from V and 1 base from J, leaving 9 bases between. The germline gives CDR1 SEHNR, CDR2 FQNEAQ (reference sequence). The CDR3 runs 15 residues. The DNA for the CDR3 is TGTGCCAGCAGCTTAGCAGGGCAGTCCCAAGAGACCCAGTACTTC. Protein sequence: CASSLAGQSQETQYF.

This chain links TRBV12-3 or TRBV12-4 with TRBJ1-6; a weak D match, TRBD1 (5 bases). Trimming left V 4 bases short and J 10 bases short, with 8 bases between. The CDR3 extends over 12 amino acids. Written as DNA, the CDR3 is TGTGCCAGCAGTTGGGGCGGGTCACCCCTCCACTTT. This translates into CASSWGGSPLHF.

CDR3 nucleotide sequence: TGTGCCAGTAGGGGCCCGGACACAGGGGAGCAGTTCTTC. Its translation: CASRGPDTGEQFF. The chain employs TRBV19 and TRBJ2-1; tentatively, D is TRBD1 (6 bases). CDR3 length equals 13 residues. Trimming cost V 6 bases and J 10 bases, with 16 bases left between them. The germline CDR1 and CDR2 sequences are LNHDA and SQIVND (reference sequence).

The rearrangement uses TRBV7-9 and TRBJ2-1, with 9 positions matching TRBD2. With V trimmed by 5 bases and J by 7 bases, 12 bases remained unmatched. The germline V gene has CDR1 SEHNR and CDR2 FQNEAQ (reference sequence). The CDR3 runs to 16 residues. This CDR3 is CASSALSGTSPNEQFF. The CDR3 bases are TGTGCCAGCAGCGCGCTCTCGGGGACTAGCCCGAATGAGCAGTTCTTC. Variable domain in full (rest from reference TRBV7-9 and TRBJ2-1): DTGVSQNPRHKITKRGQNVTFRCDPISEHNRLYWYRQTLGQGPEFLTYFQNEAQLEKSRLLSDRFSAERPKGSFSTLEIQRTEQGDSAMYLCASSALSGTSPNEQFFGPGTRLTVL.

The table lists this clonotype with a few counts. This chain uses TRBV5-1 with TRBJ2-2, with TRBD2 as a possible D gene (5 bases). CDR1 is SGHRS and CDR2 is YFSETQ in the germline V gene. The CDR3 length is 15 residues. The V and J ends lost 4 bases and 2 bases respectively, with 12 bases between them. Here the CDR3 reads CASSRPDSNTGELFF. CDR3 nucleotides: TGCGCCAGCAGCCGACCGGACTCAAACACCGGGGAGCTGTTTTTT.

The chain is built from TRBV6-5 and TRBJ2-7; 8 positions match TRBD1. CDR3 length: 15 amino acids. V gave up 6 bases and J gave up 6 bases; unmatched junction bases: 13. Germline CDR1 reads MNHEY; CDR2 reads SVGAGI. The CDR3, as DNA: TGTGCCAGCAGACCAGACAGGGGCTCCCCTTCCGAGCAGTACTTC. Protein: CASRPDRGSPSEQYF.

This clonotype was seen only a few times. The genes are TRBV6-5 and TRBJ1-2; D gene ambiguous. V was clipped by 4 bases and J by 8 bases, with 17 bases between them. The CDR3 loop spans 14 amino acids. CDR1 MNHEY and CDR2 SVGAGI come from the germline V gene. Written as DNA, the CDR3 is TGTGCCAGCAGTTCACCAACGGGGAATATGGGCTACACCTTC. Its protein is CASSSPTGNMGYTF.

The chain is built from TRBV5-6 and TRBJ2-3; no reliable D call. Per germline, CDR1 SGHDT and CDR2 YYEEEE. This CDR3 has 11 amino acids. Trimming cost V 3 bases and J 8 bases, with 7 bases left between them. Here the CDR3 reads CASSSAATQYF. In nucleotides, the CDR3 is TGTGCCAGCAGCTCGGCCGCTACGCAGTATTTT.

This clonotype has more than one count but fewer than ten. This chain uses TRBV6-2 or TRBV6-3 with TRBJ1-1; 8 bases fit TRBD1. Losses at the gene ends were 0 bases for V and 1 base for J; bases not matched to a gene: 4. Germline lookup yields CDR1 MNHEY and CDR2 SVGEGT. The CDR3 is made up of 16 amino acids. DNA for the CDR3: TGTGCCAGCAGTTACTCGTCAGGGGGCGGGAACACTGAAGCTTTCTTT. It translates to CASSYSSGGGNTEAFF.

This rearrangement joins TRBV24-1 to TRBJ2-3, with D possibly called TRBD1 or TRBD2 (5 bases each). This CDR3 is built from 16 residues. V was cut by 7 bases and J by 4 bases, with 20 bases left in between. The V gene's germline CDR1 is KGHDR and CDR2 SFDVKD. The CDR3 nucleotides read TGTGCCACCAGCCGCGCCCTCGGGGCCGGTGCAGATACGCAGTATTTT. Translated, it gives CATSRALGAGADTQYF.

This clonotype showed up just a few times. The J gene is TRBJ2-1, the V gene TRBV15, with 7 bases that match TRBD2. Trimming removed 1 base from V and 7 bases from J; junction bases left unmatched: 1. Germline-derived CDR1 and CDR2 are LNHNV and YYDKDF (reference sequence). This CDR3 region has 13 residues. The CDR3 here is CATSRGAGNEQFF. The CDR3 nucleotides are TGTGCCACCAGCAGAGGAGCGGGGAATGAGCAGTTCTTC.

The genes are TRBV7-6 and TRBJ2-3, with 7 bases fitting TRBD2. The germline gives CDR1 SGHVS, CDR2 FNYEAQ. This CDR3 has 15 amino acids. After removal of 2 bases from V and 2 bases from J, the junction contained 4 bases not matched to a gene. The CDR3 sequence: CASSLSSGYTDTQYF. The CDR3 DNA sequence: TGTGCCAGCAGCTTATCTAGCGGATACACAGATACGCAGTATTTT.